This TCR beta chain was profiled in a study of blood T cell repertoires in COVID-19. CDR3 length equals 12 residues. Germline trimming cut 9 bases from V and 8 bases from J; bases unmatched to any gene: 8. The germline V gene has CDR1 MNHEY and CDR2 SMNVEV (reference sequence). The method was immunoSEQ multiplex PCR; TCRdb's version includes in-frame clones alone and lacks a portion of them. The table has about 130,000 clones, about four fifths seen once. The sequencing sample was made of peripheral blood. The V and J genes are TRBV27 and TRBJ1-2, with 8 bases fitting TRBD1. This clonotype originated in a woman between 45 and 60 years old with acute or convalescent COVID-19. The CDR3 nucleotides are TGTGCCAGTGGCGACAGGGGCGGGGGCTACACCTTC. It specifies CASGDRGGGYTF.